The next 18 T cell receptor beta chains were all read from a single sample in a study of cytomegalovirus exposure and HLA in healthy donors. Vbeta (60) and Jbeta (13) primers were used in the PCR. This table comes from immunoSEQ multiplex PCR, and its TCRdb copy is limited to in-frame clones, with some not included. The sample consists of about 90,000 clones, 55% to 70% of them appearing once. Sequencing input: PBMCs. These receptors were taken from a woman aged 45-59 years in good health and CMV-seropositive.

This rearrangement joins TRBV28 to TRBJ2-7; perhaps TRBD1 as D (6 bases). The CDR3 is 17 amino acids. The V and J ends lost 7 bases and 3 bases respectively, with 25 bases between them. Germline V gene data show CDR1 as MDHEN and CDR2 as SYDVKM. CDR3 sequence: CASISWGGQSQNYEQYF. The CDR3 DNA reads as TGTGCCAGCATCTCCTGGGGTGGACAGTCCCAGAACTACGAGCAGTACTTC.

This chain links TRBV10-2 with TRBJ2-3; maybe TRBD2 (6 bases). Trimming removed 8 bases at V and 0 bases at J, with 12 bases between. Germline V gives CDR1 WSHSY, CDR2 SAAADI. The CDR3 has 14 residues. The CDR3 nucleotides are TGCGCCAGCGCCAGCGGGTGGAGCACAGATACGCAGTATTTT. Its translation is CASASGWSTDTQYF.

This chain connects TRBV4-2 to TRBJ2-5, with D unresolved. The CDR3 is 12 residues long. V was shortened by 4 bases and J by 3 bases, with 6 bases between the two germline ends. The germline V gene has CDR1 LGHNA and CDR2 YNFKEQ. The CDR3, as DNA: TGTGCCAGCAGCCTTGACAAAGAGACCCAGTACTTC. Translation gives CASSLDKETQYF.

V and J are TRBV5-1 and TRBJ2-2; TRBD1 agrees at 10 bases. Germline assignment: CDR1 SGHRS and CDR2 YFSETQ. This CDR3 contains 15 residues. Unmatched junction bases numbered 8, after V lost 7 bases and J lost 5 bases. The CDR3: CASGPGQGQTGELFF. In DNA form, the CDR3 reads TGCGCCAGCGGGCCGGGACAGGGGCAAACCGGGGAGCTGTTTTTT. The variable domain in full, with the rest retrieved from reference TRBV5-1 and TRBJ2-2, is KAGVTQTPRYLIKTRGQQVTLSCSPISGHRSVSWYQQTPGQGLQFLFEYFSETQRNKGNFPGRFSGRQFSNSRSEMNVSTLELGDSALYLCASGPGQGQTGELFFGEGSRLTVL.

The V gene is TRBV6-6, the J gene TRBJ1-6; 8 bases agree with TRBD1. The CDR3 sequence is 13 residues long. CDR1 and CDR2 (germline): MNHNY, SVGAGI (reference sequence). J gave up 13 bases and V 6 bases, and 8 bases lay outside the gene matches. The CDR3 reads CASRLGQGDPLHF. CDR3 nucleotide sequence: TGTGCCAGCAGATTAGGACAGGGAGATCCCCTCCACTTT.

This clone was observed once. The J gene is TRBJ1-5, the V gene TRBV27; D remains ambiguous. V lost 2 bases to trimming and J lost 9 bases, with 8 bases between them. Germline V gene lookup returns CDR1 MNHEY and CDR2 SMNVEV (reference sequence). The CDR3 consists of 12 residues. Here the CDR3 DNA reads TGTGCCAGCAGTTTACCGGGAGGGCCCCAGCATTTT. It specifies CASSLPGGPQHF.

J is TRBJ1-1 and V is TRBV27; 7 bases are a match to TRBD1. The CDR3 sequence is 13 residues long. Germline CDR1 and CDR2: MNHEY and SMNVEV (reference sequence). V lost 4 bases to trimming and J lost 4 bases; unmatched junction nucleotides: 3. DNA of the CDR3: TGTGCCAGCAGTTACAGGGGCGGCACTGAAGCTTTCTTT. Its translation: CASSYRGGTEAFF.

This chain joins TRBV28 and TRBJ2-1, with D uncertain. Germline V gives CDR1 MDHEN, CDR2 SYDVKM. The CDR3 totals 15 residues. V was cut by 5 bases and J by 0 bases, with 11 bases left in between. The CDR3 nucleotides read TGTGCCAGCAGTCCCTCCGTCAGCTCCTACAATGAGCAGTTCTTC. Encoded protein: CASSPSVSSYNEQFF.

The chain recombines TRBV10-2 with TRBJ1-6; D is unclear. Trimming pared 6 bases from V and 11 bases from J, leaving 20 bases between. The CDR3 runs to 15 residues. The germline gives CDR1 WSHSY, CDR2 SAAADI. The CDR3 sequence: CASRGLLADRTPLHF. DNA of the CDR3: TGCGCCAGCAGGGGCCTTTTGGCCGATCGCACACCCCTCCACTTT.

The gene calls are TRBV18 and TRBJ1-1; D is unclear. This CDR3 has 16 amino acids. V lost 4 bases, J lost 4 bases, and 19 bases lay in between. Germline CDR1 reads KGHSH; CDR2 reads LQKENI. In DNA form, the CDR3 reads TGTGCCAGCTCACTGGGAGAGCCCCCGGTCGGCACTGAAGCTTTCTTT. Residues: CASSLGEPPVGTEAFF.

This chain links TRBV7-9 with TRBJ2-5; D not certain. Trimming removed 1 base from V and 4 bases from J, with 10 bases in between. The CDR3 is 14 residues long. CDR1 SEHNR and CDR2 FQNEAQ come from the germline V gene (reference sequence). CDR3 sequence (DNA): TGTGCCAGCAGCTTAGGTCAGATGATAGAGACCCAGTACTTC. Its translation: CASSLGQMIETQYF.

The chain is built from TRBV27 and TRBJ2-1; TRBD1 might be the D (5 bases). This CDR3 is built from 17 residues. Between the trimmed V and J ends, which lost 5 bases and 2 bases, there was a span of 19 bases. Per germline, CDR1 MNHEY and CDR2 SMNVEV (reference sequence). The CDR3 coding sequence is TGTGCCAGCAGTATCTCACAGGAGCTGGTTGCCTACAATGAGCAGTTCTTC. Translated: CASSISQELVAYNEQFF.

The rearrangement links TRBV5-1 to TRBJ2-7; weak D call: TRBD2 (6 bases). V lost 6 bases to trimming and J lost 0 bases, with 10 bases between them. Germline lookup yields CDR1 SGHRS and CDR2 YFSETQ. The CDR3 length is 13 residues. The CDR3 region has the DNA TGCGCCAGCAATGAAGCGGGCTCCTACGAGCAGTACTTC. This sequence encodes CASNEAGSYEQYF.

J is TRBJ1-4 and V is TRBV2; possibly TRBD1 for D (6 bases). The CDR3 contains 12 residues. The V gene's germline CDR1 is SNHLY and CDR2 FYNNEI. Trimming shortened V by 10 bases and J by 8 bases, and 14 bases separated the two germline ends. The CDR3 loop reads CATAQGGEKLFF. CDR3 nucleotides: TGTGCCACGGCACAGGGCGGGGAAAAACTGTTTTTT.

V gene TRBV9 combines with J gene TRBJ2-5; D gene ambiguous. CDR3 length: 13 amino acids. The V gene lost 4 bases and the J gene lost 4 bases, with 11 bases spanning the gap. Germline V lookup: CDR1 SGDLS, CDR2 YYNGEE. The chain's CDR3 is CASSSYGVETQYF. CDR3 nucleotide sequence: TGTGCCAGCAGCTCATACGGAGTAGAGACCCAGTACTTC.

CDR3 sequence (DNA): TGTGCCAGCAGTCCTACAGGGAGCGGGATGGGGTTCACTGAAGCTTTCTTT. Translating gives CASSPTGSGMGFTEAFF. This sequence joins TRBV5-5 and TRBJ1-1, with a tentative D call TRBD1 (6 bases). Germline V lookup: CDR1 SGHKS, CDR2 YYEKEE (reference sequence). The CDR3 totals 17 residues. V shed 5 bases and J shed 4 bases, with 24 bases lying between them. The complete variable domain, with remaining parts taken from reference TRBV5-5 and TRBJ1-1, reads DAGVTQSPTHLIKTRGQQVTLRCSPISGHKSVSWYQQVLGQGPQFIFQYYEKEERGRGNFPDRFSARQFPNYSSELNVNALLLGDSALYLCASSPTGSGMGFTEAFFGQGTRLTVV.

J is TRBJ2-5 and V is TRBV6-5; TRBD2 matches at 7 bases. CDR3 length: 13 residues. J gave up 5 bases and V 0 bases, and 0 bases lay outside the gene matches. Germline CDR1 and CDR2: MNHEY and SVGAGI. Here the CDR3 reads CASSYSGGETQYF. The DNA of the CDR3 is TGTGCCAGCAGTTACTCGGGGGGGGAGACCCAGTACTTC.

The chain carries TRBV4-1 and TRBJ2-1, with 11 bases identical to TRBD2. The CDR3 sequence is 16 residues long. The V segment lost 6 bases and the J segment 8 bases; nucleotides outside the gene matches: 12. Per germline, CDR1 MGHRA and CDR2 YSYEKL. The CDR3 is CASSTQGLAVNDEQFF. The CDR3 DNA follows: TGCGCCAGCAGTACTCAGGGACTAGCGGTAAACGATGAGCAGTTCTTC.